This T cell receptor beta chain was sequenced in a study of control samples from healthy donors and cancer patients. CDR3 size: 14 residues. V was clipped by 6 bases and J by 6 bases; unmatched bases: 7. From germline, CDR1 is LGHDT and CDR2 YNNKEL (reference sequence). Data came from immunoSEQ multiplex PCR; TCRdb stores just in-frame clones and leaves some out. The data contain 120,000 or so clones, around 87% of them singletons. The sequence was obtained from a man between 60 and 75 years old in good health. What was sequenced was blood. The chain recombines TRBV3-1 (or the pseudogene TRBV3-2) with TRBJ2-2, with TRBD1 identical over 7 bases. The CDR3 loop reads CASRGTVRAGELFF. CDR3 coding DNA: TGTGCCAGCAGGGGGACAGTTCGAGCCGGGGAGCTGTTTTTT.